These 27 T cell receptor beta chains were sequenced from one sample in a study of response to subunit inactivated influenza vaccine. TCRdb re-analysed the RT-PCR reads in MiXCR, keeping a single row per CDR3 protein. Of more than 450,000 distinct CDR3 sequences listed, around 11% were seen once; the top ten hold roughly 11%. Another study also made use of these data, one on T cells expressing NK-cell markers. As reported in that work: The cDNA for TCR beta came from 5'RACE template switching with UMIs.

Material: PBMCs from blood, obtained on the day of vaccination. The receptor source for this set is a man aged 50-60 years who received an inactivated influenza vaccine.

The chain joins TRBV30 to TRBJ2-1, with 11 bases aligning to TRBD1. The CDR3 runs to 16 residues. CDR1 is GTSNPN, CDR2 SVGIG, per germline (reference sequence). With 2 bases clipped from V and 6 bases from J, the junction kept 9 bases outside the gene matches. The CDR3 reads CAWSIRRGQGGNEQFF. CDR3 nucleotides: TGTGCCTGGAGTATCCGGAGGGGACAGGGGGGCAATGAGCAGTTCTTC.

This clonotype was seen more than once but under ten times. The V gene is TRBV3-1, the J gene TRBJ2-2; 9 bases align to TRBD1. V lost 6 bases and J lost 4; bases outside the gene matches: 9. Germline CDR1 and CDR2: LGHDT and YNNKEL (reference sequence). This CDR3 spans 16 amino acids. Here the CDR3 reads CASRPTGTGSTGELFF. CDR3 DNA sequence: TGTGCCAGCAGGCCTACCGGGACAGGGAGCACCGGGGAGCTGTTTTTT.

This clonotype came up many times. CDR3 nucleotides: TGTGCCACCAGAGGGTACACCGGAACAACTAATGAAAAACTGTTTTTT. It encodes CATRGYTGTTNEKLFF. This rearrangement joins TRBV24-1 to TRBJ1-4; D remains ambiguous. This CDR3 is built from 16 residues. With 7 bases removed from V and 0 bases from J, the gap between germline ends came to 14 bases. CDR1 is KGHDR, CDR2 SFDVKD, per germline.

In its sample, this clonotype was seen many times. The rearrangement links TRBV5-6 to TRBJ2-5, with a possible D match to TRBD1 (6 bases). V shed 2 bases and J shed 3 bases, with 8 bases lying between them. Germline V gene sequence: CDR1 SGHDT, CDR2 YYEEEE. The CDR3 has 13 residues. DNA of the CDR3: TGTGCCAGCAGCTTTACAGGGAAAGAGACCCAGTACTTC. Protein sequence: CASSFTGKETQYF.

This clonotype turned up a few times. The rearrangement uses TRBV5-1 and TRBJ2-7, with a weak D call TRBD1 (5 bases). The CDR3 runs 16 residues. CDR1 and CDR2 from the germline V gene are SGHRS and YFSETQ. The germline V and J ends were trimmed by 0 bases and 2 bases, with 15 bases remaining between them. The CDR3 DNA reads TGCGCCAGCAGCTTGGCCATTCAAGGGGTCCCCTACGAGCAGTACTTC. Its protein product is CASSLAIQGVPYEQYF.

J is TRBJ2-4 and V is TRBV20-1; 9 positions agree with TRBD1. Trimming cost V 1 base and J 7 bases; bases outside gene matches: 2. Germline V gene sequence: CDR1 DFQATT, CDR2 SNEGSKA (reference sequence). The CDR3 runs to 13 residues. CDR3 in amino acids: CSARGGQGNIQYF. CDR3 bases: TGCAGTGCTAGAGGTGGACAGGGGAACATTCAGTACTTC.

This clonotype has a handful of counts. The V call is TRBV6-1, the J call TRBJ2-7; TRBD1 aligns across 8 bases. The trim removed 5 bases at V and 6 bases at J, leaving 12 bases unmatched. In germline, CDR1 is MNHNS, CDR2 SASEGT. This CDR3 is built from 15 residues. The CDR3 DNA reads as TGTGCCAGCAGTACCTCCGGGACAGGTGAGCGCGAGCAGTACTTC. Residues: CASSTSGTGEREQYF.

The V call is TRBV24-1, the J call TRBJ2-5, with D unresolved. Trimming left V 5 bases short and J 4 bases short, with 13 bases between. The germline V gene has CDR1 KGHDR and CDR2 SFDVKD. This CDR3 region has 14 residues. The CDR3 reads CATSGRSRGETQYF. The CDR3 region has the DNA TGTGCCACCAGTGGTCGGAGTCGAGGAGAGACCCAGTACTTC.

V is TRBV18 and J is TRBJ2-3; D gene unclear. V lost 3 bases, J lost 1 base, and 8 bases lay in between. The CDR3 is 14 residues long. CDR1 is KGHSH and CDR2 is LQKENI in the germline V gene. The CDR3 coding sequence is TGTGCCAGCTCACCCCAAGCACGCACAGATACGCAGTATTTT. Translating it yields CASSPQARTDTQYF.

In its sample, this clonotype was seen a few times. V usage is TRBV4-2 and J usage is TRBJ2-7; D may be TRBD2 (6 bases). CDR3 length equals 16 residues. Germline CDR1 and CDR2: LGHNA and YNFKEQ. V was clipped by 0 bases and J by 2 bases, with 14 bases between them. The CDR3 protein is CASSQDGGHGTYEQYF. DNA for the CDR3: TGTGCCAGCAGCCAAGATGGAGGGCACGGAACCTACGAGCAGTACTTC.

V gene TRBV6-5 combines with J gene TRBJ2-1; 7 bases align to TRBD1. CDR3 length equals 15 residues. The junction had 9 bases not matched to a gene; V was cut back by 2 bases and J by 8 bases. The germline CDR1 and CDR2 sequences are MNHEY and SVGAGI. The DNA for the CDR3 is TGTGCCAGCAGTTACGGGGGACAGACGGTTGATGAGCAGTTCTTC. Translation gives CASSYGGQTVDEQFF.

CDR3 region: CASMGWGAGQETQYF. The CDR3 region has the DNA TGCGCCAGCATGGGCTGGGGGGCAGGGCAAGAGACCCAGTACTTC. This rearrangement joins TRBV5-1 to TRBJ2-5; D may match TRBD1 or TRBD2 (6 bases each). In germline, CDR1 is SGHRS, CDR2 YFSETQ. V was clipped by 6 bases and J by 2 bases, with 17 bases between them. The CDR3 totals 15 residues.

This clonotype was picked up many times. The CDR3 bases are TGTGCCAGCAGTTCACCCCCGGACGAATTCCATAGCAATCAGCCCCAGCATTTT. Amino acid sequence: CASSSPPDEFHSNQPQHF. The chain carries TRBV6-5 and TRBJ1-5; no clear D. The V end lost 4 bases, the J end lost 0 bases, and 19 bases lay between the germline ends. Germline values: CDR1 MNHEY, CDR2 SVGAGI. There are 18 residues in the CDR3.

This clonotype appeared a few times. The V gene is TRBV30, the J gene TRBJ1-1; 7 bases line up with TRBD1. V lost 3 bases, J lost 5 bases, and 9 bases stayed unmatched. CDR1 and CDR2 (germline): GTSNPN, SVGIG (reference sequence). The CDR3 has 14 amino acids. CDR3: CAWRPGTVWTEAFF. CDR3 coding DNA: TGTGCCTGGAGACCCGGGACAGTCTGGACTGAAGCTTTCTTT. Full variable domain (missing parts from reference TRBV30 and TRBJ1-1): SQTIHQWPATLVQPVGSPLSLECTVEGTSNPNLYWYRQAAGRGLQLLFYSVGIGQISSEVPQNLSASRPQDRQFILSSKKLLLSDSGFYLCAWRPGTVWTEAFFGQGTRLTVV.

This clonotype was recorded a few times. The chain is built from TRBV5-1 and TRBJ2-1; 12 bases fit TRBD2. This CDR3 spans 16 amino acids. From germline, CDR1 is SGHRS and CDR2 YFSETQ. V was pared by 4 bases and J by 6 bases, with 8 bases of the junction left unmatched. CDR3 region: CASSMSASGGVNEQFF. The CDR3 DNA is TGCGCCAGCAGCATGAGCGCTAGCGGGGGGGTCAATGAGCAGTTCTTC. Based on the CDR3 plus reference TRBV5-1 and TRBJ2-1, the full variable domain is KAGVTQTPRYLIKTRGQQVTLSCSPISGHRSVSWYQQTPGQGLQFLFEYFSETQRNKGNFPGRFSGRQFSNSRSEMNVSTLELGDSALYLCASSMSASGGVNEQFFGPGTRLTVL.

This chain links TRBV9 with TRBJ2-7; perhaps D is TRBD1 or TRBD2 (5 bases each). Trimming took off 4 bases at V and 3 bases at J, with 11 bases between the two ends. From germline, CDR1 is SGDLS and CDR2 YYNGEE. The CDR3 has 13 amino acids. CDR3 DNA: TGTGCCAGCAGCCTCCCGGGGCACTACGAGCAGTACTTC. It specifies CASSLPGHYEQYF.

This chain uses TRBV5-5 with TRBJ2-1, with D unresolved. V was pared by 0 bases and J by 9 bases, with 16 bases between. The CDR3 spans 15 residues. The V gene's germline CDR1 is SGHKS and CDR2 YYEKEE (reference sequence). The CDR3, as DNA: TGTGCCAGCAGCTTGGTATTAACCCTTCTTGGTGAGCAGTTCTTC. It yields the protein CASSLVLTLLGEQFF.

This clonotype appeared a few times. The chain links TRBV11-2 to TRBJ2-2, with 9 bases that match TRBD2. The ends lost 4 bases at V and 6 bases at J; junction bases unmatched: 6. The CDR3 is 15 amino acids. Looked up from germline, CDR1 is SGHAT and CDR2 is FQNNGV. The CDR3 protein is CASSSPGLASGELFF. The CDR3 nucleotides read TGTGCCAGCAGCTCCCCGGGACTAGCCTCCGGGGAGCTGTTTTTT.

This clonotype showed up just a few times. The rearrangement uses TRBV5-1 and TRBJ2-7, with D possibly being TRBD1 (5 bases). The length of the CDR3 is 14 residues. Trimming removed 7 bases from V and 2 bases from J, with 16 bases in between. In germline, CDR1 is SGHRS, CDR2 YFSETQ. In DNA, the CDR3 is TGCGCCAGCGCCCCCGCACAGGAGACCTACGAGCAGTACTTC. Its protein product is CASAPAQETYEQYF.

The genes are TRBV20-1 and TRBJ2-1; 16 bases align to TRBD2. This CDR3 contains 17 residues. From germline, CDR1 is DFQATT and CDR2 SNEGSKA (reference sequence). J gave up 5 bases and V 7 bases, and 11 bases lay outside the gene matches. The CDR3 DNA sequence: TGCAGTGTCGAGGGACTAGCGGGAGGGAGGCTTGACAATGAGCAGTTCTTC. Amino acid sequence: CSVEGLAGGRLDNEQFF.

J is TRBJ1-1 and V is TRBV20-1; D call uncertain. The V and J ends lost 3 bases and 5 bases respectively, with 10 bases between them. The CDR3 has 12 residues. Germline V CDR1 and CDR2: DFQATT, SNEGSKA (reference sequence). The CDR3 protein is CSASEPTTEAFF. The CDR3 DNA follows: TGCAGTGCTAGTGAACCGACGACTGAAGCTTTCTTT.

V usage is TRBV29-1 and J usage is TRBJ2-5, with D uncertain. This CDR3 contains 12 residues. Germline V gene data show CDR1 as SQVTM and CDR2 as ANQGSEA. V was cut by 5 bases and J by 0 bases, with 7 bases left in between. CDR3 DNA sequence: TGCAGCGTTAGTCAGTACCAAGAGACCCAGTACTTC. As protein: CSVSQYQETQYF.

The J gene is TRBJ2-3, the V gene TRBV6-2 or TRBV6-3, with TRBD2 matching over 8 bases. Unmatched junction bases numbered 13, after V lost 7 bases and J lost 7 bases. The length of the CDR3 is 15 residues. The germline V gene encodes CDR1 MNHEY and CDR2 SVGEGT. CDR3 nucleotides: TGTGCCAGCATTCTTACTAGCGGTGGGGCTTATACGCAGTATTTT. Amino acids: CASILTSGGAYTQYF.

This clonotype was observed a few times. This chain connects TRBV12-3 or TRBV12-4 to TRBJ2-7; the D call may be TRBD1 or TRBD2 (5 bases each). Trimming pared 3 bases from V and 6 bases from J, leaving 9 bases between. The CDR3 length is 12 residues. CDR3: CASSFSGTEQYF. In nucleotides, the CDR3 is TGTGCCAGCAGTTTCTCGGGGACCGAGCAGTACTTC.

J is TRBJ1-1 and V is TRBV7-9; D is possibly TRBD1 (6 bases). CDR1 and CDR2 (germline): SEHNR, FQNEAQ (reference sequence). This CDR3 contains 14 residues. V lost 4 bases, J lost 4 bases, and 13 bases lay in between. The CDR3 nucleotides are TGTGCCAGCAGCTCGGGGGGGGGCTTCACTGAAGCTTTCTTT. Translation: CASSSGGGFTEAFF.

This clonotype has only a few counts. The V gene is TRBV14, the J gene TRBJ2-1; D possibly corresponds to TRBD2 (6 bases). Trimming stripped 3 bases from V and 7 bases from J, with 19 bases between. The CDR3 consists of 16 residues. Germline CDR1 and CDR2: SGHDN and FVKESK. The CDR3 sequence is CASSQLSGLGWNEQFF. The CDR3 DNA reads TGTGCCAGCAGCCAGTTAAGCGGGTTGGGATGGAATGAGCAGTTCTTC.

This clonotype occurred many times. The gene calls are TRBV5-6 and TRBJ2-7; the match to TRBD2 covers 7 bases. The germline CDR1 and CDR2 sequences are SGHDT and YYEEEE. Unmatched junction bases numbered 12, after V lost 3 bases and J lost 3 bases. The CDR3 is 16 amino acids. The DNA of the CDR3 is TGTGCCAGCAGCTGGAGTACGGGGGGTTCCATCTACGAGCAGTACTTC. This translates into CASSWSTGGSIYEQYF.